Each of the 12 T cell receptor beta chains below was sequenced from the same sample in a study of blood T cell repertoires in COVID-19. This table comes from immunoSEQ multiplex PCR, and its TCRdb copy is limited to in-frame clones, with some not included. This sample has about 440,000 clones; 80% to 95% occur once, and the top ten carry more than 0.55%. Input material: PBMCs or T cells enriched from blood (not recorded which). The receptors were gathered from a young man who had recovered from COVID-19.

The rearrangement uses TRBV16 and TRBJ2-2; 7 bases match TRBD2. V lost 2 bases to trimming and J lost 1 base; unmatched junction nucleotides: 7. The V gene's germline CDR1 is KGHSY and CDR2 FQNENV. The CDR3 has 17 residues. The CDR3 bases are TGTGCCAGCAGCCAAATGGGTCTAGCGGTGAACACCGGGGAGCTGTTTTTT. Translated, it gives CASSQMGLAVNTGELFF.

The CDR3 reads CATKILADSYNEQFF. The CDR3 DNA follows: TGTGCCACCAAGATACTAGCGGATTCCTACAATGAGCAGTTCTTC. The chain couples TRBV28 to TRBJ2-1, with 8 bases identical to TRBD2. The CDR3 has 15 amino acids. The germline V gene has CDR1 MDHEN and CDR2 SYDVKM. With V trimmed by 10 bases and J by 1 base, 9 bases remained unmatched.

This rearrangement joins TRBV24-1 to TRBJ1-2; 9 nucleotides match TRBD1. V shed 7 bases and J 7 bases; nucleotides not matched to a gene: 9. Germline V lookup: CDR1 KGHDR, CDR2 SFDVKD. The length of the CDR3 is 14 residues. DNA for the CDR3: TGTGCCACCAGCCAGGGGACAGGGAGAGGTGGCTACACCTTC. It is translated as CATSQGTGRGGYTF.

Points on this clone: The junction shows a germline mismatch at one end, possibly a read error. The chain carries TRBV5-4 and TRBJ2-7; TRBD1 agrees at 7 bases. The CDR3 extends over 12 amino acids. Germline V gene data show CDR1 as SGHNT and CDR2 as YYREEE (reference sequence). The CDR3 protein is CASSLDFDRENF. For the CDR3, the DNA is TGTGCCAGCAGCTTGGATTTCGACAGGGAAAACTTC. Filled out from reference TRBV5-4 and TRBJ2-7, the complete variable domain reads ETGVTQSPTHLIKTRGQQVTLRCSSQSGHNTVSWYQQALGQGPQFIFQYYREEENGRGNFPPRFSGLQFPNYSSELNVNALELDDSALYLCASSLDFDRENFGPGTRLTVT.

This sequence joins TRBV27 and TRBJ2-3; 8 bases map to TRBD2. Germline trimming cut 4 bases from V and 2 bases from J; bases unmatched to any gene: 5. Germline V gene data show CDR1 as MNHEY and CDR2 as SMNVEV (reference sequence). CDR3 length: 15 amino acids. The chain's CDR3 is CASSSRSGVTDTQYF. The DNA for the CDR3 is TGTGCCAGCAGTTCTCGTAGCGGGGTCACAGATACGCAGTATTTT.

The chain couples TRBV10-1 to TRBJ1-5; no clear D gene. V lost 11 bases and J 7 bases, leaving 6 bases between the germline ends. This CDR3 region has 9 residues. Germline V CDR1 and CDR2: WNHNN, SYGVQD (reference sequence). CDR3 residues: CAGPQPQHF. The CDR3, as DNA: TGCGCCGGGCCACAGCCCCAGCATTTT.

This chain's CDR3 is CASSIEGGWGGSGNTIYF. For the CDR3, the DNA is TGTGCCAGCAGCATTGAGGGCGGCTGGGGGGGGTCTGGAAACACCATATATTTT. The V call is TRBV5-4, the J call TRBJ1-3, with D possibly being TRBD1 (5 bases). The CDR3 sequence is 18 residues long. Germline V gene lookup returns CDR1 SGHNT and CDR2 YYREEE (reference sequence). Trimming stripped 4 bases from V and 1 base from J, with 21 bases between. Supplemented by reference TRBV5-4 and TRBJ1-3, the full variable domain reads ETGVTQSPTHLIKTRGQQVTLRCSSQSGHNTVSWYQQALGQGPQFIFQYYREEENGRGNFPPRFSGLQFPNYSSELNVNALELDDSALYLCASSIEGGWGGSGNTIYFGEGSWLTVV.

Only one count was recorded for this clone. The chain combines TRBV7-3 with TRBJ2-3; 12 nucleotides align to TRBD2. CDR3 length: 19 residues. Per germline, CDR1 SGHTA and CDR2 FQGTGA. Unmatched junction bases numbered 10, after V lost 2 bases and J lost 1 base. The CDR3 sequence is CASSLASGRAPGGTDTQYF. As DNA, the CDR3 is TGTGCCAGCAGCTTAGCTAGCGGGAGGGCCCCAGGGGGCACAGATACGCAGTATTTT.

This clone occurred a few times. The chain is built from TRBV15 and TRBJ1-3; 10 bases are a match to TRBD1. J was trimmed by 0 bases and V by 3 bases; bases with no gene match: 8. This CDR3 is built from 18 residues. Germline V gives CDR1 LNHNV, CDR2 YYDKDF (reference sequence). The CDR3 loop is CATSRGQGRPPSGNTIYF. CDR3 bases: TGTGCCACCAGCAGGGGACAGGGGCGTCCTCCCTCTGGAAACACCATATATTTT.

The chain combines TRBV10-3 with TRBJ1-1; TRBD1 is a possible D gene (5 bases). This CDR3 is 14 amino acids long. Germline V gene data show CDR1 as ENHRY and CDR2 as SYGVKD. V was clipped by 10 bases and J by 6 bases, with 21 bases between them. CDR3 protein: CATHLREGTSEAFF. The CDR3 DNA is TGTGCCACCCACCTTAGGGAGGGGACGTCTGAAGCTTTCTTT.

The V gene is TRBV27, the J gene TRBJ1-2, with D perhaps matching TRBD1 (6 bases). Trimming left V 0 bases short and J 5 bases short, with 19 bases between. The CDR3 runs 17 residues. Germline loops: CDR1 MNHEY, CDR2 SMNVEV (reference sequence). The CDR3 DNA reads as TGTGCCAGCAGTTTATCGATGTGGGGGGGCTGGGTGTATGGCTACACCTTC. It encodes CASSLSMWGGWVYGYTF.

This sequence joins TRBV4-1 and TRBJ1-5, with a possible D match to TRBD1 (6 bases). Germline-derived CDR1 and CDR2 are MGHRA and YSYEKL. The CDR3 spans 18 residues. V lost 2 bases, J lost 3 bases, and 20 bases lay in between. The CDR3 here is CASSQSPAGASHNQPQHF. For the CDR3, the DNA is TGCGCCAGCAGCCAATCCCCCGCAGGGGCCAGCCACAATCAGCCCCAGCATTTT.